This T cell receptor (beta chain) originates from a study of shared clonotypes between healthy human individuals. Whole-study context: Each donor's CD4 naive and CD4 memory cells filled three plates apiece, CD8 naive two, and CD8 memory one.

In the original workflow: As immunoSEQ supplied junction-only sequences (without quality scores), filtering differed. The table came from immunoSEQ multiplex PCR; TCRdb's copy has only in-frame clones and leaves some out. Clonal size and the V and J genes are those of that table, whereas D and trimming came from the DNA. In the table there are roughly 640,000 clones, approximately 79% of which are singletons. The germline gives CDR1 SGHRS, CDR2 YFSETQ. V lost 1 base to trimming and J lost 5 bases; unmatched junction nucleotides: 4. The CDR3 spans 14 residues. Study-level findings and limits: Blood was the only sampled material, and tissue repertoires likely differ.

Concerning this clone itself: As yet, its antigen is unknown. The sample carries other DNA sequences with the same CDR3.

Sequenced: memory CD4+ T cells sorted from blood. Subset reported: CD45RA-negative fraction. The chain recombines TRBV5-1 with TRBJ2-5; TRBD1 agrees at 8 bases. This TCR came from a woman aged 30 to 39 in good health. The CDR3 DNA is TGCGCCAGCAGCTTGACAGGGGGAGCGGAGACCCAGTACTTC. Translated: CASSLTGGAETQYF.